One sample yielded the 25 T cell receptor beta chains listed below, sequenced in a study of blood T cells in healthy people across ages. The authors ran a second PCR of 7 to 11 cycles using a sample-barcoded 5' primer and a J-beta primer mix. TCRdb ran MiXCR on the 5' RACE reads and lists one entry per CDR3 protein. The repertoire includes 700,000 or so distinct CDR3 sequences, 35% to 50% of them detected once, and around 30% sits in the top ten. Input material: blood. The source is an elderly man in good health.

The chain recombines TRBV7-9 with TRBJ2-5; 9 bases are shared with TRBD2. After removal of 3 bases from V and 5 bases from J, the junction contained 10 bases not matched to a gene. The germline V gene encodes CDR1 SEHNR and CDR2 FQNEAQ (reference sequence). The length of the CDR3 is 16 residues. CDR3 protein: CASSFLSGGQGETQYF. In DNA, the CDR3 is TGTGCCAGCAGCTTCCTTAGCGGGGGCCAGGGGGAGACCCAGTACTTC.

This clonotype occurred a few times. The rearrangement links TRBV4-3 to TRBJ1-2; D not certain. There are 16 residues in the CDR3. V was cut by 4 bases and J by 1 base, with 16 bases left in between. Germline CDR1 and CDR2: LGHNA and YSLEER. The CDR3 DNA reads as TGCGCCAGCAGCCCGGGCCCTGGCCGAGATAACTATGGCTACACCTTC. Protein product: CASSPGPGRDNYGYTF.

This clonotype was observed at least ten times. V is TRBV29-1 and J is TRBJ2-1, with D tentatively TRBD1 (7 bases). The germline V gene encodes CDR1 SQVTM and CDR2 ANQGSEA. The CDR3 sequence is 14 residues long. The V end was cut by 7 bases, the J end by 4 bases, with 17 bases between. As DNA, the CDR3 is TGCAGCGCCCAAACAGGGGCGGGGTACAATGAGCAGTTCTTC. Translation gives CSAQTGAGYNEQFF.

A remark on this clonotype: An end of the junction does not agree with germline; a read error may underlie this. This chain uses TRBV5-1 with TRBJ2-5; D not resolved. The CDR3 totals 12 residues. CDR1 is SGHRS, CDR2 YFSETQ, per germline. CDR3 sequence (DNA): TGCGCCAGCAGTTTCCCCCAAGAGGCCCAGTACTTC. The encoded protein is CASSFPQEAQYF.

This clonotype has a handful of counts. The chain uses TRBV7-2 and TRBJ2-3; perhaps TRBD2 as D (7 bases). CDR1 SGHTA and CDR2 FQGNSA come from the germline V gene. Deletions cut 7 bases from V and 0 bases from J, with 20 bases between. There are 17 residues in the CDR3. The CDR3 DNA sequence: TGTGCCAGCACCCTGGGGGGGCTAGCGGAAAGCACAGATACGCAGTATTTT. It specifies CASTLGGLAESTDTQYF.

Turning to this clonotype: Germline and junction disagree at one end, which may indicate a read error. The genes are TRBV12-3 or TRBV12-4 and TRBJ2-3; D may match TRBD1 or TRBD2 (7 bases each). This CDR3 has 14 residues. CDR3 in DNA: TGTGCCAGCAGTTTGGGAGGGGGCGCAGATATGCAGTATTTT. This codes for CASSLGGGADMQYF.

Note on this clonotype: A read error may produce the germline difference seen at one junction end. CDR3 DNA: TGCAGTGCTAGAGGAGGACAGTTCACAGATGCGCAGTATTTT. Residues: CSARGGQFTDAQYF. The chain employs TRBV20-1 and TRBJ2-3; maybe TRBD1 (6 bases). Germline values: CDR1 DFQATT, CDR2 SNEGSKA (reference sequence). The CDR3 has 14 amino acids.

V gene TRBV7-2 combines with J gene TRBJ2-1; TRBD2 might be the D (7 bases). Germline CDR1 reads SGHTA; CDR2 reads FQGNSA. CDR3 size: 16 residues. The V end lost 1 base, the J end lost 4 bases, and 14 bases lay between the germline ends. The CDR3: CASSLEPGEGYNEQFF. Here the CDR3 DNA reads TGTGCCAGCAGCTTAGAGCCAGGGGAGGGGTACAATGAGCAGTTCTTC.

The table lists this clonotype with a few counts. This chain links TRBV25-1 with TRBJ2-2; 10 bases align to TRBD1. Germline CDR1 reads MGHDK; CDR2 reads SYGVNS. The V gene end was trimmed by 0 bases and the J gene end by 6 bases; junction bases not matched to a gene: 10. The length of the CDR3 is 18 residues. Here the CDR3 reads CASSEYIRGTGVSGELFF. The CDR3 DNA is TGTGCCAGCAGTGAATATATTCGCGGGACAGGGGTCTCCGGGGAGCTGTTTTTT. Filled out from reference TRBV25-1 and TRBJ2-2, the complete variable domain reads EADIYQTPRYLVIGTGKKITLECSQTMGHDKMYWYQQDPGMELHLIHYSYGVNSTEKGDLSSESTVSRIRTEHFPLTLESARPSHTSQYLCASSEYIRGTGVSGELFFGEGSRLTVL.

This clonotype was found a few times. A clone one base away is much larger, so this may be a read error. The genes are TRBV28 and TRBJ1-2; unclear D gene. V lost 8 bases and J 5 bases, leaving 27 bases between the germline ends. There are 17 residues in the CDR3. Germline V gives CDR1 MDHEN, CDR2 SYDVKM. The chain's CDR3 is CASDPPTGAPHLYGYTF. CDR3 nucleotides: TGTGCCAGCGACCCACCTACGGGAGCCCCTCATCTATATGGCTACACCTTC.

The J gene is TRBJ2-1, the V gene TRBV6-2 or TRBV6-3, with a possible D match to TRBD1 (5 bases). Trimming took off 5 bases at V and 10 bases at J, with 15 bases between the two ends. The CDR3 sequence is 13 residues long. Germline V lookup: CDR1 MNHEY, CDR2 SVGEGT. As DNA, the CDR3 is TGTGCCAGCAGTAGCAGGGTCGGCAAGGAGCAGTTCTTC. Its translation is CASSSRVGKEQFF.

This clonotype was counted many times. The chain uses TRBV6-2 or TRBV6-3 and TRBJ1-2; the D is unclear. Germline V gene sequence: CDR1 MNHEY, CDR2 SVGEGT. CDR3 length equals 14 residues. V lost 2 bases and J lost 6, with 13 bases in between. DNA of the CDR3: TGTGCCAGCAGTTACGGGTATACTGGGGATGGCTACACCTTC. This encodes CASSYGYTGDGYTF.

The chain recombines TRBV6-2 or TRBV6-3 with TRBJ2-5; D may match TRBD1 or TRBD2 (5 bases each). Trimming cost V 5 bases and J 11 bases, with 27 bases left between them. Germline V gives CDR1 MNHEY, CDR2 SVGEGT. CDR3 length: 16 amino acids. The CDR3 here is CASSGGDGSSYNEQYF. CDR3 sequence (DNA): TGTGCCAGCAGTGGTGGGGACGGAAGCTCCTACAATGAGCAGTACTTC.

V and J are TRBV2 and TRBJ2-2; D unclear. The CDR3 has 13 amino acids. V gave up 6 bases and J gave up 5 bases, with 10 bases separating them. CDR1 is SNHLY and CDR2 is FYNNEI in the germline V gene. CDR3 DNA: TGTGCCAGCAGGTCACACTCGACCGGGGAGCTGTTTTTT. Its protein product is CASRSHSTGELFF. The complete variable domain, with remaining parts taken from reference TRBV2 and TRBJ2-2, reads EPEVTQTPSHQVTQMGQEVILRCVPISNHLYFYWYRQILGQKVEFLVSFYNNEISEKSEIFDDQFSVERPDGSNFTLKIRSTKLEDSAMYFCASRSHSTGELFFGEGSRLTVL.

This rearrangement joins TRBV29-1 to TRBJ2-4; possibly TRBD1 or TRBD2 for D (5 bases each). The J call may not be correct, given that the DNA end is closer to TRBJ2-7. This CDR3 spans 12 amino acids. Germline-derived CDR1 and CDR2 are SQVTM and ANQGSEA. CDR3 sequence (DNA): TGCAGCGTTGAGGGGGAGTTGTGCGAGCAGTACTTC. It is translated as CSVEGELCEQYF.

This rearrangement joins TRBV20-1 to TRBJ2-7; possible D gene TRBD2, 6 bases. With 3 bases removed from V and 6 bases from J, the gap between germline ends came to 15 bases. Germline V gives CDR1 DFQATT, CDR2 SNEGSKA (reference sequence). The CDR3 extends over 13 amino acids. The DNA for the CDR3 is TGCAGTGCTAGTCCGGGACTTATGAGCGAGCAGTACTTC. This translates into CSASPGLMSEQYF.

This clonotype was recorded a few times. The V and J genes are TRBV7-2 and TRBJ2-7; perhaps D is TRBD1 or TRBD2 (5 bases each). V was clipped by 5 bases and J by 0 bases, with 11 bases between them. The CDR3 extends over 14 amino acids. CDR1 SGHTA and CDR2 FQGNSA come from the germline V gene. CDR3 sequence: CASSSGHSSYEQYF. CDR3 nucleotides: TGTGCCAGCAGCAGCGGACATAGCTCCTACGAGCAGTACTTC.

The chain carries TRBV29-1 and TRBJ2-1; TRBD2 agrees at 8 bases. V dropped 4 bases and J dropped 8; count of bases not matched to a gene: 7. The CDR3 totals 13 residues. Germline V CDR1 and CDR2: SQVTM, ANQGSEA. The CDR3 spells CSVAGGTGYEQFF. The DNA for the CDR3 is TGCAGCGTTGCGGGGGGGACTGGTTATGAGCAGTTCTTC.

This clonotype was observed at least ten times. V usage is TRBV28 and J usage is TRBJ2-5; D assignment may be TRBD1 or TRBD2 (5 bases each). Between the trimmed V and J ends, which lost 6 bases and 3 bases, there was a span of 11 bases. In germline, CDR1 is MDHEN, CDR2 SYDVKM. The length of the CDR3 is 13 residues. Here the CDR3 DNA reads TGTGCCAGCAGAACCGGGACCGAAGAGACCCAGTACTTC. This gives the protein CASRTGTEETQYF.

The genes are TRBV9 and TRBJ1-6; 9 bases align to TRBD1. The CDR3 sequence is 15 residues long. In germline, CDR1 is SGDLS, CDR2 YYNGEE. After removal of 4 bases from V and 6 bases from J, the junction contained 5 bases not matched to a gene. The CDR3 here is CASSPTDRGNSPLHF. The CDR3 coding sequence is TGTGCCAGCAGCCCCACGGACAGGGGTAATTCACCCCTCCACTTT.

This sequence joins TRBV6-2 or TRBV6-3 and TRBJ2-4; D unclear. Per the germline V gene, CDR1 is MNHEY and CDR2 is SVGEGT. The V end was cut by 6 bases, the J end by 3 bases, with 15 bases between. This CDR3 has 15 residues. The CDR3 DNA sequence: TGTGCCAGCAGACGGACCGGTGGGGACAAAAACATTCAGTACTTC. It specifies CASRRTGGDKNIQYF.

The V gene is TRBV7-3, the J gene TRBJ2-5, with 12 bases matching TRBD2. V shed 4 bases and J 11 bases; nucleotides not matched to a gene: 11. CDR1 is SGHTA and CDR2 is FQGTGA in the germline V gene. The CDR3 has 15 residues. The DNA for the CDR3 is TGTGCCAGCAGCTACGGACTAGCGGGACGGAATGAGCAGTACTTC. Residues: CASSYGLAGRNEQYF. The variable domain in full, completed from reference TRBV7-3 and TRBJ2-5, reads GAGVSQTPSNKVTEKGKYVELRCDPISGHTALYWYRQSLGQGPEFLIYFQGTGAADDSGLPNDRFFAVRPEGSVSTLKIQRTERGDSAVYLCASSYGLAGRNEQYFGPGTRLLVL.

CDR3 DNA: TGTGCCAGCAGTTCATACTACAGGGACAACTATGGCTACACCTTC. This translates into CASSSYYRDNYGYTF. V gene TRBV28 combines with J gene TRBJ1-2; the D gene is possibly TRBD1 (6 bases). The CDR3 runs 15 residues. Trimming left V 4 bases short and J 2 bases short, with 14 bases between. CDR1 MDHEN and CDR2 SYDVKM come from the germline V gene.

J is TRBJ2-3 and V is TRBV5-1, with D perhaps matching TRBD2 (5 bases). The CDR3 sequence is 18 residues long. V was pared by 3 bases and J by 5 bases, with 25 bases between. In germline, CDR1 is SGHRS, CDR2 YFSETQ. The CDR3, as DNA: TGCGCCAGCAGCTCCCTTCAGAGGGCCGGTCGGCGTAGAGATACGCAGTATTTT. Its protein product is CASSSLQRAGRRRDTQYF.

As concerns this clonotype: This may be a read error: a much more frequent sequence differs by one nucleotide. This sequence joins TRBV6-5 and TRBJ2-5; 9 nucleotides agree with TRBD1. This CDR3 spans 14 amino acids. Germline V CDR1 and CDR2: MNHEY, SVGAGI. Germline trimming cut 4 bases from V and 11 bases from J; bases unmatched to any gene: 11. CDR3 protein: CASSSHGQGRGQYF. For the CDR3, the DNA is TGTGCCAGCAGTTCCCACGGACAGGGGCGCGGGCAGTACTTC.